The 7 T cell receptor beta chains below come from one sample, sequenced in a study of blood T cell repertoires in COVID-19. Assay used: immunoSEQ multiplex PCR; TCRdb lists only in-frame clones, some missing. This table has roughly 68,000 clones, roughly 72% appearing once. The specimen was peripheral blood. The origin of the receptors is a man aged 55 to 70 with COVID-19, enrolled during active disease.

This clone was seen only a few times. The chain recombines TRBV15 with TRBJ2-1, with 9 bases lining up with TRBD2. Germline assignment: CDR1 LNHNV and CDR2 YYDKDF (reference sequence). V shed 8 bases and J 10 bases; nucleotides not matched to a gene: 9. The CDR3 contains 13 residues. The CDR3 bases are TGTGCCACCTCCGGGACTAGCCTCAGCGAGCAGTTCTTC. Its protein product is CATSGTSLSEQFF.

This clone has only one observation. This chain joins TRBV12-5 and TRBJ1-2; D remains unclear. The CDR3 consists of 15 residues. Trimming stripped 1 base from V and 4 bases from J, with 13 bases between. The V gene's germline CDR1 is LGHNT and CDR2 FRNRAP. The CDR3 reads CASGLGSGLSYGYTF. DNA of the CDR3: TGTGCTAGTGGTTTGGGATCCGGACTTTCCTATGGCTACACCTTC.

In its sample, this clone was seen a few times. The chain has TRBV5-1 and TRBJ2-1, with 14 positions matching TRBD2. CDR1 is SGHRS, CDR2 YFSETQ, per germline. The CDR3 has 17 residues. V lost 2 bases to trimming and J lost 3 bases; unmatched junction nucleotides: 4. CDR3 DNA: TGCGCCAGCAGCTTTATGGGACTAGCGGGGGTCTACAATGAGCAGTTCTTC. It yields the protein CASSFMGLAGVYNEQFF.

This sequence joins TRBV6-2 or TRBV6-3 and TRBJ1-6; D may be TRBD1 (6 bases). The CDR3 has 18 residues. CDR1 is MNHEY and CDR2 is SVGEGT in the germline V gene. Trimming shortened V by 6 bases and J by 0 bases, and 18 bases separated the two germline ends. The CDR3 here is CASSLVPGQSSYNSPLHF. The CDR3 nucleotides are TGTGCCAGCAGCCTCGTCCCGGGACAAAGCTCCTATAATTCACCCCTCCACTTT.

Points on this clone: One end of the junction does not line up with germline, which may come from a read error. This sequence joins TRBV5-1 and TRBJ2-7; 7 nucleotides line up with TRBD2. Germline V lookup: CDR1 SGHRS, CDR2 YFSETQ. This CDR3 comprises 15 residues. The CDR3 DNA is TGCGCCCGCAGCTTGGGGGGGGGTATCACCCACGAGCAGTACTTC. Its translation: CARSLGGGITHEQYF.

Only one count was recorded for this clone. The CDR3 spells CATSASEGAGGPQHF. CDR3 DNA sequence: TGTGCCACCAGTGCCTCCGAAGGGGCCGGTGGGCCCCAGCATTTT. The chain carries TRBV24-1 and TRBJ1-5; D is perhaps TRBD1 (5 bases). Between the trimmed V and J ends, which lost 5 bases and 9 bases, there was a span of 19 bases. Germline CDR1 reads KGHDR; CDR2 reads SFDVKD. This CDR3 spans 15 amino acids.

The chain combines TRBV5-1 with TRBJ2-7, with TRBD1 matching over 7 bases. The CDR3 has 14 residues. Germline lookup yields CDR1 SGHRS and CDR2 YFSETQ. The V and J ends lost 3 bases and 5 bases, in that order; junction bases with no gene match: 8. CDR3 in amino acids: CASSSRTGSDEQYF. The CDR3 region has the DNA TGCGCCAGCAGCTCACGGACAGGTTCCGACGAGCAGTACTTC.